The subject of this entry is one T cell receptor beta chain. No antigen is known for it. No much larger clone exists at a distance of one base, and base qualities are not known. Sequenced on an Illumina HiSeq 2500. TCR beta libraries were prepared by quantitative 5'-RACE with molecular barcodes. The paper's data handling went like this. To identify disease-linked TCR variants, a new computational method was used, one built on a probabilistic model of VDJ rearrangement. Through fastp at Q25 and MiXCR, TCRdb rebuilt clones from the public reads, retaining in-frame beta chains. Records with the same CDR3 protein are collapsed into one entry carrying the most frequent genes and DNA. V and J calls and clone size were set by TCRdb, not the authors. The sample table holds under 200,000 distinct CDR3 sequences, of which around a tenth were seen once. The ten most abundant clones make up roughly 16% of the sample.

These data are taken from a study of CD8 T cells in ankylosing spondylitis (dated by TCRdb to the late 2010s). About the full investigation: The study set out to find disease-linked TCR variants by profiling T cell receptor beta repertoires in ankylosing spondylitis patients and healthy donors. Peripheral blood samples were taken, and synovial fluid was additionally collected from ankylosing spondylitis patients. The whole study cohort included 85 to 120 healthy donors and 20 to 30 ankylosing spondylitis patients. Overall study results and their limits: The disease-linked clones had a CD8+ phenotype and were found at relatively low frequencies in peripheral blood. A TCR beta motif of about 8 highly homologous amino acid variants appeared characteristic of blood from ankylosing spondylitis patients. According to the report, matched synovial fluid samples from ankylosing spondylitis patients were significantly enriched for the disease-linked clones. Some motif variants were previously reported in synovial fluid and blood of reactive arthritis patients, suggesting common disease-initiation mechanisms.

V and J are truncated by 4 bases and 4 bases respectively, leaving an intervening sequence of 15 bases. From the cysteine up to the phenylalanine, the CDR3 has a length of 15 residues. The sequence is cut down to CDR3 DNA, 45 bases in frame from base 1. CDR1 and CDR2, looked up from the germline V gene, are KGHDR and SFDVKD. The receptor was isolated from a female donor with ankylosing spondylitis or in good health (not recorded which). Rearrangement joined TRBV24-1 to TRBJ1-2; the D gene is perhaps TRBD1, on 5 matching bases. The sequenced material came from blood, either unsorted or a sorted T cell fraction (not recorded which). The CDR3 protein is CATSDGGSGSYGYTF. The nucleotide sequence is TGTGCCACCAGTGACGGGGGGTCGGGAAGCTATGGCTACACCTTC.